The 30 T cell receptor beta chains below were found in one sample sequenced in a study of cytomegalovirus exposure and HLA in healthy donors. The PCR employed 60 Vbeta primers together with 13 Jbeta primers. Only in-frame clones appear in the TCRdb table, and some are missing; sequencing was by immunoSEQ multiplex PCR. The sample yields 200,000 to 250,000 clones, roughly 81% seen once. The sequencing sample was made of PBMCs. These receptors were taken from a girl aged 2 to 9 in good health and CMV-seronegative.

CDR3 residues: CASIRAGGRDKFF. CDR3 nucleotides: TGTGCCAGCATTCGCGCCGGGGGGCGCGATAAGTTCTTC. This chain uses TRBV28 with TRBJ2-1, with D possibly matching TRBD2 (7 bases). V was pared by 7 bases and J by 14 bases, with 21 bases between. The germline V gene has CDR1 MDHEN and CDR2 SYDVKM. CDR3 length equals 13 residues.

The chain combines TRBV25-1 with TRBJ2-7; 7 bases are a match to TRBD1. The CDR3 length is 13 residues. From germline, CDR1 is MGHDK and CDR2 SYGVNS. V shed 4 bases, J shed 0 bases, and the junction held 0 bases outside the gene matches. The CDR3 reads CASSGDSSYEQYF. The CDR3 DNA reads TGTGCCAGCAGTGGGGACAGCTCCTACGAGCAGTACTTC.

Details on this clone: Compared with germline, one end of the junction differs, possibly owing to a read error. Other DNA sequences within the sample encode an identical CDR3. The chain couples TRBV6-1 to TRBJ1-3, with 10 bases matching TRBD1. The CDR3 has 16 residues. Germline CDR1 is MNHNS and CDR2 is SASEGT. This chain's CDR3 is CASSQATGGSGNTIYF. CDR3 coding DNA: TGTGCCAGCAGTCAAGCGACAGGGGGCTCTGGAAACACCATATACTTT.

This clone was counted between two and nine times. The V gene is TRBV5-1, the J gene TRBJ2-6, with D hard to call. The CDR3 extends over 14 amino acids. The V end was cut by 0 bases, the J end by 2 bases, with 3 bases between. Germline CDR1 SGHRS, CDR2 YFSETQ. The CDR3 reads CASSLGPGANVLTF. The CDR3 nucleotides read TGCGCCAGCAGCTTGGGGCCTGGGGCCAACGTCCTGACTTTC. The full variable domain, rest sourced from reference TRBV5-1 and TRBJ2-6, is KAGVTQTPRYLIKTRGQQVTLSCSPISGHRSVSWYQQTPGQGLQFLFEYFSETQRNKGNFPGRFSGRQFSNSRSEMNVSTLELGDSALYLCASSLGPGANVLTFGAGSRLTVL.

This rearrangement joins TRBV6-5 to TRBJ1-2; possibly TRBD1 for D (5 bases). Per the germline V gene, CDR1 is MNHEY and CDR2 is SVGAGI. With 5 bases removed from V and 6 bases from J, the gap between germline ends came to 16 bases. This CDR3 contains 14 residues. The CDR3 is CASSPRAPRDGYTF. For the CDR3, the DNA is TGTGCCAGCAGTCCCCGAGCCCCCAGGGATGGCTACACCTTC.

This clone was observed once. The J gene is TRBJ1-2, the V gene TRBV21-1; the table names TRBD1, a call not compared with the DNA. TRBV21-1 is a pseudogene locus. The CDR3 spans 17 residues. The CDR3 region is CASTPLMNRVPYHGYTF. The CDR3 DNA reads as TGTGCCAGCACCCCTCTTATGAACAGGGTGCCCTACCATGGCTACACCTTC.

The CDR3 loop reads CASSIDRGYNEQFF. As DNA, the CDR3 is TGCGCCAGCAGTATTGACAGGGGGTACAATGAGCAGTTCTTC. V and J are TRBV5-1 and TRBJ2-1; 9 bases match TRBD1. The germline V gene encodes CDR1 SGHRS and CDR2 YFSETQ. The length of the CDR3 is 14 residues. Unmatched junction bases numbered 4, after V lost 5 bases and J lost 4 bases.

The rearrangement uses TRBV28 and TRBJ1-1, with D unclear. The CDR3 covers 13 residues. Germline lookup yields CDR1 MDHEN and CDR2 SYDVKM. Trimming stripped 6 bases from V and 5 bases from J, with 13 bases between. The CDR3 region has the DNA TGTGCCAGCAGAACTCACGGGGAAACTGAAGCTTTCTTT. Residues: CASRTHGETEAFF.

This clone showed up just once. The chain combines TRBV7-2 with TRBJ2-5; D remains ambiguous. CDR3 length: 13 amino acids. Germline V gene lookup returns CDR1 SGHTA and CDR2 FQGNSA. The V and J ends lost 5 bases and 2 bases respectively, with 9 bases between them. The DNA for the CDR3 is TGTGCCAGCAGCCTAATACGTCAAGAGACCCAGTACTTC. Amino acid sequence: CASSLIRQETQYF.

The CDR3 loop reads CASSFGDRLNTEAFF. DNA of the CDR3: TGTGCCAGCAGTTTTGGGGACAGATTGAACACTGAAGCTTTCTTT. The chain couples TRBV27 to TRBJ1-1; 7 bases line up with TRBD1. The V and J ends lost 3 bases and 0 bases, in that order; junction bases with no gene match: 4. Per the germline V gene, CDR1 is MNHEY and CDR2 is SMNVEV (reference sequence). The CDR3 loop spans 15 amino acids.

The rearrangement links TRBV11-2 to TRBJ2-7, with D perhaps matching TRBD2 (5 bases). The CDR3 has 12 residues. Germline V gene lookup returns CDR1 SGHAT and CDR2 FQNNGV. The V end was cut by 1 base, the J end by 6 bases, with 7 bases between. CDR3 coding DNA: TGTGCCAGCAGCTTAGGGAGGACCGAGCAGTACTTC. Its translation: CASSLGRTEQYF. The entire variable domain, with the rest obtained from reference TRBV11-2 and TRBJ2-7, is as follows: EAGVAQSPRYKIIEKRQSVAFWCNPISGHATLYWYQQILGQGPKLLIQFQNNGVVDDSQLPKDRFSAERLKGVDSTLKIQPAKLEDSAVYLCASSLGRTEQYFGPGTRLTVT.

This clone has more than one count but fewer than ten. The CDR3 nucleotides are TGTGCCAGCAGTCAGCGGGACACAGATACGCAGTATTTT. This encodes CASSQRDTDTQYF. This sequence joins TRBV13 and TRBJ2-3; 7 bases are shared with TRBD2. Germline loops: CDR1 PRHDT, CDR2 FYEKMQ (reference sequence). V was clipped by 6 bases and J by 2 bases; unmatched bases: 2. CDR3 length: 13 amino acids.

The chain has TRBV28 and TRBJ1-1; 12 bases line up with TRBD1. The CDR3 is 14 residues long. V shed 4 bases and J 8 bases; nucleotides not matched to a gene: 5. Germline CDR1 is MDHEN and CDR2 is SYDVKM. CDR3 loop: CASSWDRGPPEAFF. The CDR3 DNA follows: TGTGCCAGCAGTTGGGACAGGGGGCCCCCCGAAGCTTTCTTT.

This chain joins TRBV30 and TRBJ2-3, with TRBD2 matching 10 bases. CDR1 is GTSNPN and CDR2 is SVGIG in the germline V gene (reference sequence). The CDR3 is 14 residues long. Trimming removed 0 bases from V and 6 bases from J; junction bases left unmatched: 3. In nucleotides, the CDR3 is TGTGCCTGGAGTGTAACTAGCGGGGTGGATACGCAGTATTTT. Translated, it gives CAWSVTSGVDTQYF.

V and J are TRBV10-3 and TRBJ1-1; 7 bases line up with TRBD1. The V gene's germline CDR1 is ENHRY and CDR2 SYGVKD. The CDR3 spans 15 residues. After removal of 2 bases from V and 0 bases from J, the junction contained 3 bases not matched to a gene. The CDR3 DNA is TGTGCCATCAGTGAGATGGGACAGTTGAACACTGAAGCTTTCTTT. This codes for CAISEMGQLNTEAFF.

The V and J genes are TRBV5-1 and TRBJ2-3; 10 nucleotides align to TRBD2. Germline trimming cut 0 bases from V and 9 bases from J; bases unmatched to any gene: 4. The CDR3 is 14 residues long. Germline V gene sequence: CDR1 SGHRS, CDR2 YFSETQ. In nucleotides, the CDR3 is TGCGCCAGCAGCTTGGTACTAGCGGGACCAACGCAGTATTTT. The encoded protein is CASSLVLAGPTQYF.

The CDR3 is CASSVLGLAETDTQYF. The DNA for the CDR3 is TGTGCCAGCAGCGTATTGGGACTAGCGGAAACAGATACGCAGTATTTT. The chain links TRBV9 to TRBJ2-3; 11 bases map to TRBD2. Germline V CDR1 and CDR2: SGDLS, YYNGEE. The ends lost 1 base at V and 3 bases at J; junction bases unmatched: 4. CDR3 size: 16 residues.

The chain links TRBV20-1 to TRBJ1-2; weak D call: TRBD1 (6 bases). CDR1 is DFQATT and CDR2 is SNEGSKA in the germline V gene (reference sequence). Deletions cut 7 bases from V and 8 bases from J, with 14 bases between. The CDR3 length is 11 residues. CDR3 DNA sequence: TGCAGTGTGAGGGGGGGGCACGGCTACACCTTC. Protein sequence: CSVRGGHGYTF.

The V gene is TRBV30, the J gene TRBJ1-2; D may be TRBD1 (5 bases). The germline V and J ends were trimmed by 5 bases and 4 bases, with 17 bases remaining between them. CDR1 and CDR2 from the germline V gene are GTSNPN and SVGIG (reference sequence). The CDR3 runs to 14 residues. The CDR3 region has the DNA TGTGCCTGGGTGAGAGAAAGGGGTCTCTATGGCTACACCTTC. Amino acid sequence: CAWVRERGLYGYTF. The entire variable domain, with the rest obtained from reference TRBV30 and TRBJ1-2, is as follows: SQTIHQWPATLVQPVGSPLSLECTVEGTSNPNLYWYRQAAGRGLQLLFYSVGIGQISSEVPQNLSASRPQDRQFILSSKKLLLSDSGFYLCAWVRERGLYGYTFGSGTRLTVV.

V gene TRBV2 combines with J gene TRBJ2-5, with TRBD1 matching over 7 bases. Germline V gene data show CDR1 as SNHLY and CDR2 as FYNNEI. This CDR3 region has 15 residues. The trim removed 6 bases at V and 2 bases at J, leaving 9 bases unmatched. This CDR3 reads CASRRGTVTQETQYF. The DNA of the CDR3 is TGTGCCAGCAGGAGGGGGACAGTCACTCAAGAGACCCAGTACTTC.

V and J are TRBV5-6 and TRBJ2-7; unclear D gene. V was trimmed by 4 bases and J by 0 bases, leaving 11 bases between them. Germline loops: CDR1 SGHDT, CDR2 YYEEEE. CDR3 length: 14 residues. The CDR3: CASSRAISSYEQYF. The DNA for the CDR3 is TGTGCCAGCAGCCGAGCGATAAGCTCCTACGAGCAGTACTTC.

The table lists this clone with a count of one. V is TRBV10-2 and J is TRBJ2-1; TRBD2 is a possible D gene (5 bases). The germline V gene encodes CDR1 WSHSY and CDR2 SAAADI. The CDR3 contains 12 residues. Deletions cut 4 bases from V and 10 bases from J, with 11 bases between. The CDR3 sequence is CASSASGKEQFF. As DNA, the CDR3 is TGCGCCAGCAGTGCCTCGGGGAAGGAGCAGTTCTTC.

This chain links TRBV5-5 with TRBJ1-2; D perhaps matches TRBD1 (6 bases). CDR1 and CDR2 from the germline V gene are SGHKS and YYEKEE (reference sequence). The V end lost 1 base, the J end lost 10 bases, and 17 bases lay between the germline ends. The CDR3 extends over 14 amino acids. The CDR3, as DNA: TGTGCCAGCAGCTTGAGTCGCGGGGGACAATACTACACCTTC. Protein product: CASSLSRGGQYYTF.

The V gene is TRBV5-1, the J gene TRBJ2-5; TRBD2 matches at 14 bases. V shed 5 bases and J 5 bases; nucleotides not matched to a gene: 14. This CDR3 has 18 residues. Looked up from germline, CDR1 is SGHRS and CDR2 is YFSETQ. The CDR3, as DNA: TGCGCCAGCAGTCTTTCCGGGACTAGCGGGAGCTTAAAGGAGACCCAGTACTTC. Translating gives CASSLSGTSGSLKETQYF.

This chain joins TRBV4-1 and TRBJ1-1, with 7 bases that match TRBD1. The trim removed 3 bases at V and 0 bases at J, leaving 4 bases unmatched. The CDR3 is made up of 15 amino acids. Germline-derived CDR1 and CDR2 are MGHRA and YSYEKL. CDR3 protein: CASSQQGGMNTEAFF. CDR3 nucleotide sequence: TGCGCCAGCAGCCAGCAGGGGGGAATGAACACTGAAGCTTTCTTT.

This clone was detected once. Different DNA sequences within this sample yield the same CDR3. This chain links TRBV6-5 with TRBJ1-3; D is uncertain. CDR3 length: 14 amino acids. The germline V and J ends were trimmed by 5 bases and 1 base, with 9 bases remaining between them. The germline V gene encodes CDR1 MNHEY and CDR2 SVGAGI. The CDR3 nucleotides are TGTGCCAGCAGTCGAACGGGGTCTGGAAACACCATATATTTT. Translated: CASSRTGSGNTIYF.

A word on this clone: The sample has other DNA sequences that encode this CDR3 too. J is TRBJ1-1 and V is TRBV7-9; D uncertain. Germline loops: CDR1 SEHNR, CDR2 FQNEAQ (reference sequence). CDR3 length equals 13 residues. V was pared by 5 bases and J by 0 bases, with 7 bases between. CDR3 coding DNA: TGTGCCAGCAGCCCTCCTGTGAACACTGAAGCTTTCTTT. Its translation: CASSPPVNTEAFF.

The chain links TRBV29-1 to TRBJ2-1, with 8 bases aligning to TRBD1. The junction had 2 bases not matched to a gene; V was cut back by 4 bases and J by 9 bases. The CDR3 has 11 residues. CDR1 is SQVTM and CDR2 is ANQGSEA in the germline V gene. The CDR3 is CSVGGQGEQFF. In DNA form, the CDR3 reads TGCAGCGTTGGCGGACAGGGTGAGCAGTTCTTC.

V and J are TRBV4-1 and TRBJ2-2; D might be TRBD1 (6 bases). V lost 1 base, J lost 11 bases, and 14 bases lay in between. This CDR3 region has 14 residues. The germline V gene has CDR1 MGHRA and CDR2 YSYEKL. CDR3 in DNA: TGCGCCAGCAGCCAAGTCAGGCCGGACAGCGAGCTGTTTTTT. This encodes CASSQVRPDSELFF.

The rearrangement joins TRBV9 to TRBJ1-3; 7 bases are a match to TRBD1. The germline V gene encodes CDR1 SGDLS and CDR2 YYNGEE. The CDR3 spans 15 residues. V lost 0 bases, J lost 2 bases, and 2 bases stayed unmatched. For the CDR3, the DNA is TGTGCCAGCAGCGTAGGACAGGGCCCTGGAAACACCATATATTTT. Encoded protein: CASSVGQGPGNTIYF. Full variable domain (rest looked up from reference TRBV9 and TRBJ1-3): DSGVTQTPKHLITATGQRVTLRCSPRSGDLSVYWYQQSLDQGLQFLIQYYNGEERAKGNILERFSAQQFPDLHSELNLSSLELGDSALYFCASSVGQGPGNTIYFGEGSWLTVV.